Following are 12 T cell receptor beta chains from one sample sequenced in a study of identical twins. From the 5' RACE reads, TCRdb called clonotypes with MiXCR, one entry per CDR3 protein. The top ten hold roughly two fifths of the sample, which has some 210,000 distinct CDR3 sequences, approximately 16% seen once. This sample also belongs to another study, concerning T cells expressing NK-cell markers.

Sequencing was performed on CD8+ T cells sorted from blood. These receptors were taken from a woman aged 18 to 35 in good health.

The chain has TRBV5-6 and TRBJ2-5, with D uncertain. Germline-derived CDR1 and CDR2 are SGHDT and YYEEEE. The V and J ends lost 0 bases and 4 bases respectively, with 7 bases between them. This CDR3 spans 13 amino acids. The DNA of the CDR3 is TGTGCCAGCAGCTTGGGATGGCCAGAGACCCAGTACTTC. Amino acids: CASSLGWPETQYF. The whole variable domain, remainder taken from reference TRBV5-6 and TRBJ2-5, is DAGVTQSPTHLIKTRGQQVTLRCSPKSGHDTVSWYQQALGQGPQFIFQYYEEEERQRGNFPDRFSGHQFPNYSSELNVNALLLGDSALYLCASSLGWPETQYFGPGTRLLVL.

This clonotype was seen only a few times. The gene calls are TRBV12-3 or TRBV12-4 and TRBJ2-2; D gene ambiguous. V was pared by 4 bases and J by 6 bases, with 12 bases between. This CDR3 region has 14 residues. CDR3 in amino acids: CASSSSLYAGELFF. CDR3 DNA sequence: TGTGCCAGCAGTTCCTCCCTTTATGCCGGGGAGCTGTTTTTT.

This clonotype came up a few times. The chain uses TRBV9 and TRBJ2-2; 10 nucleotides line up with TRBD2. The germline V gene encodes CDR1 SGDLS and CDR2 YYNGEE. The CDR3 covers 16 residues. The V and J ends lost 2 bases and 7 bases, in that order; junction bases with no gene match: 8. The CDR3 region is CASSVRLAGAIGELFF. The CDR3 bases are TGTGCCAGCAGCGTGAGGCTAGCGGGAGCAATCGGGGAGCTGTTTTTT.

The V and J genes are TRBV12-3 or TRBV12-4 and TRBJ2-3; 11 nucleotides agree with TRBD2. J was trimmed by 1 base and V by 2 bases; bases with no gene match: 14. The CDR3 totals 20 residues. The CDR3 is CASSLTLAGGPHLGTDTQYF. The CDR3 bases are TGTGCCAGCAGTTTAACGTTAGCGGGAGGGCCCCACCTTGGCACAGATACGCAGTATTTT.

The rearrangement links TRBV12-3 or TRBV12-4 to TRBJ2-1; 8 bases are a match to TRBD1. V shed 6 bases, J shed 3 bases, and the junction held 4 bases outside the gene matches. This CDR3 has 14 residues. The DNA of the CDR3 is TGTGCCAGCAGCGACAGGGGAGGCTACAATGAGCAGTTCTTC. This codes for CASSDRGGYNEQFF.

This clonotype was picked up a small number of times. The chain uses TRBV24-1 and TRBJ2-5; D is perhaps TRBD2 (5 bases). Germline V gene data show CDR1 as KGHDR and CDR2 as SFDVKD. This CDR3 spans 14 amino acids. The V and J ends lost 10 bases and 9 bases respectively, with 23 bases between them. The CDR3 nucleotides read TGTGCCACTTTGAAGCGGAGTCGCGTAGTTGCCCAGTACTTC. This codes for CATLKRSRVVAQYF.

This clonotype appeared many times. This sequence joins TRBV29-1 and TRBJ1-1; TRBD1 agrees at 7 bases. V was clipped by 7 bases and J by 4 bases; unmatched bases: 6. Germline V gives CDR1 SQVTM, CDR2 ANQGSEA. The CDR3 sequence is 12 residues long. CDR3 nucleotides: TGCAGCGGCGAGACAGGGTCCACTGAAGCTTTCTTT. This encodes CSGETGSTEAFF.

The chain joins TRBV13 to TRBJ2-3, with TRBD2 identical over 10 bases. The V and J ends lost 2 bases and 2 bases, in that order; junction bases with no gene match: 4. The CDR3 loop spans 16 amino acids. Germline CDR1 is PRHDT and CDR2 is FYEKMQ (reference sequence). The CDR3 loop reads CASSLLSGRVTDTQYF. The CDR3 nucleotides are TGTGCCAGCAGCTTATTAAGCGGGAGGGTCACAGATACGCAGTATTTT.

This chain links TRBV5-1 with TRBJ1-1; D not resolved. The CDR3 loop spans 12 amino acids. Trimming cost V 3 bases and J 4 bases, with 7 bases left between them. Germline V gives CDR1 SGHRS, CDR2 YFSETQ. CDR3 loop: CASSSSVTEAFF. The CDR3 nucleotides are TGCGCCAGCAGCTCTTCGGTCACTGAAGCTTTCTTT.

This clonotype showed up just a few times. The CDR3 DNA is TGTGCCAGCAGCGTAGAGGGCGAGGAGACCCAGTACTTC. Residues: CASSVEGEETQYF. This chain links TRBV9 with TRBJ2-5; D ambiguous. Trimming removed 0 bases at V and 5 bases at J, with 8 bases between. The CDR3 is 13 amino acids. Germline V gene lookup returns CDR1 SGDLS and CDR2 YYNGEE.

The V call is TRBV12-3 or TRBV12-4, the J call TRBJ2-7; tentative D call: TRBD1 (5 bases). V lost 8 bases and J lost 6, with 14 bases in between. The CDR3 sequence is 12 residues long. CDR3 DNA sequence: TGTGCCAGCGGATGGACACCTCCCGAGCAGTACTTC. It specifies CASGWTPPEQYF.

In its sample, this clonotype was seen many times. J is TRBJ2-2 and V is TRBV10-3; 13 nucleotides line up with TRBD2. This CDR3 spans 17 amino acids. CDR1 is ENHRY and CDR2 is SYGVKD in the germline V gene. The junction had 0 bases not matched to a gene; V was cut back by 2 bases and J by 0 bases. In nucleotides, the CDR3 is TGTGCCATCAGTGAGGGACTAGCGGGAGCGAACACCGGGGAGCTGTTTTTT. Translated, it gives CAISEGLAGANTGELFF.